This entry lists 10 T cell receptor beta chains sequenced from one sample in a study of T cell changes during pregnancy in multiple sclerosis. Repertoires were generated with immunoSEQ multiplex PCR, while TCRdb's copy carries only in-frame clones and drops some. The sample shows about 110,000 clones, just over 90% of them seen only once. The material sequenced was peripheral blood, taken after pregnancy. The receptors were gathered from a female donor with multiple sclerosis, enrolled in a pregnancy study.

V usage is TRBV21-1 and J usage is TRBJ2-2; TRBD1, the table's D call, lacks a check against the DNA. TRBV21-1 is shown as a pseudogene. The CDR3 is 23 amino acids. CDR3 in amino acids: CASSTSDDETGAVFIRDTGELFF. The CDR3 DNA is TGTGCCAGCAGCACGTCCGATGACGAGACAGGCGCCGTTTTTATTCGGGACACCGGGGAGCTGTTTTTT.

V and J are TRBV21-1 and TRBJ1-3; the table's D gene call, TRBD1, was not cross checked with the DNA. TRBV21-1 is assigned pseudogene status. The CDR3 has 16 amino acids. The CDR3 nucleotides read TGTGCCAGCAGCATCAAACAGGGGAACTCTGGAAACACCATATATTTT. Residues: CASSIKQGNSGNTIYF.

The chain's CDR3 is CASSTGNYGYTF. CDR3 DNA: TGTGCCAGCAGCACGGGGAACTATGGCTACACCTTC. V gene TRBV27 combines with J gene TRBJ1-2; the D is unclear. CDR1 is MNHEY and CDR2 is SMNVEV in the germline V gene (reference sequence). This CDR3 is built from 12 residues. V was cut by 6 bases and J by 2 bases, with 7 bases left in between.

The rearrangement uses TRBV4-2 and TRBJ1-2; TRBD1 matches at 9 bases. The CDR3 has 17 residues. The trim removed 1 base at V and 4 bases at J, leaving 10 bases unmatched. CDR1 is LGHNA, CDR2 YNFKEQ, per germline. CDR3 sequence reads: CASSQGGGQGSAYGYTF. The DNA of the CDR3 is TGTGCCAGCAGCCAAGGAGGGGGACAGGGTTCGGCCTATGGCTACACCTTC.

The genes are TRBV4-1 and TRBJ1-1; D call uncertain. The length of the CDR3 is 12 residues. The ends were cut back, 0 bases at V and 5 bases at J, with 4 bases in the middle. CDR1 is MGHRA and CDR2 is YSYEKL in the germline V gene. CDR3 protein: CASSQETTEAFF. The DNA for the CDR3 is TGCGCCAGCAGCCAAGAGACTACTGAAGCTTTCTTT.

This chain connects TRBV9 to TRBJ2-1; TRBD1 agrees at 9 bases. Germline CDR1 reads SGDLS; CDR2 reads YYNGEE. The CDR3 covers 15 residues. The junction had 12 bases not matched to a gene; V was cut back by 6 bases and J by 8 bases. The DNA of the CDR3 is TGTGCCAGCAACCCGTGGGACAGGGATGGCGATGAGCAGTTCTTC. Translating gives CASNPWDRDGDEQFF. The entire variable domain, with the rest obtained from reference TRBV9 and TRBJ2-1, is as follows: DSGVTQTPKHLITATGQRVTLRCSPRSGDLSVYWYQQSLDQGLQFLIQYYNGEERAKGNILERFSAQQFPDLHSELNLSSLELGDSALYFCASNPWDRDGDEQFFGPGTRLTVL.

In DNA form, the CDR3 reads TGTGCCACCAGCAGAGGAGGTGACAGGGGAGACGAGCAGTACTTC. Protein product: CATSRGGDRGDEQYF. This chain links TRBV15 with TRBJ2-7; 8 nucleotides align to TRBD1. Germline V CDR1 and CDR2: LNHNV, YYDKDF (reference sequence). J lost 5 bases, V lost 1 base, and 7 bases had no gene match. The CDR3 loop spans 15 amino acids.

The chain carries TRBV7-2 and TRBJ2-5; 15 bases align to TRBD2. Per the germline V gene, CDR1 is SGHTA and CDR2 is FQGNSA. The CDR3 sequence is 17 residues long. V was pared by 4 bases and J by 5 bases, with 8 bases of the junction left unmatched. CDR3: CASSSRTSGGARETQYF. DNA for the CDR3: TGTGCCAGCAGCTCACGGACTAGCGGGGGGGCGAGGGAGACCCAGTACTTC.

This chain uses TRBV2 with TRBJ2-5; TRBD1 might be the D (6 bases). From germline, CDR1 is SNHLY and CDR2 FYNNEI. V lost 8 bases to trimming and J lost 3 bases, with 16 bases between them. CDR3 length: 14 residues. CDR3 nucleotides: TGTGCCAGCCAGCCGGGACACCTAGAAGAGACCCAGTACTTC. This sequence encodes CASQPGHLEETQYF.

J is TRBJ1-4 and V is TRBV5-1, with a possible D match to TRBD1 (5 bases). The CDR3 has 15 amino acids. V shed 5 bases and J shed 0 bases, with 11 bases lying between them. Germline V gives CDR1 SGHRS, CDR2 YFSETQ. CDR3 bases: TGCGCCAGCAGGGGCCGACAGTCAACTAATGAAAAACTGTTTTTT. This translates into CASRGRQSTNEKLFF.